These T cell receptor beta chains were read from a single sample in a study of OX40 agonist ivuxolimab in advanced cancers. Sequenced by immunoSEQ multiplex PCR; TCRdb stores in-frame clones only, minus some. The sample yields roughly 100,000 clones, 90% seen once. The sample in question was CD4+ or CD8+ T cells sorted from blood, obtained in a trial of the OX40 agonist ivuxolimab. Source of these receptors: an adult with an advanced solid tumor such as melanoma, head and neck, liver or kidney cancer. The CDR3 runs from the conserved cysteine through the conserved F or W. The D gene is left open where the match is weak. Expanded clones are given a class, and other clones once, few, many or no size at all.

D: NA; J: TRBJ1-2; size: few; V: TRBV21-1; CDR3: CASSKGGGQAIRRAYGYTF; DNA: TGTGCCAGCAGCAAAGGGGGGGGACAGGCTATTCGGAGGGCCTATGGCTACACCTTC
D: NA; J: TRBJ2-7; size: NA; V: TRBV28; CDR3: CASSLGQGPGKQYF; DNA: TGTGCCAGCAGTTTAGGTCAGGGCCCGGGGAAGCAGTACTTC
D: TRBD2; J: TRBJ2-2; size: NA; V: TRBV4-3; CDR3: CASSPGLAGVNTGELFF; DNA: TGCGCCAGCAGCCCGGGACTAGCGGGGGTCAATACCGGGGAGCTGTTTTTT
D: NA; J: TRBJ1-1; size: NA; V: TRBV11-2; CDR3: CASSFSLASTMNTEAFF; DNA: TGTGCCAGCAGTTTCAGTCTAGCCAGCACCATGAACACTGAAGCTTTCTTT
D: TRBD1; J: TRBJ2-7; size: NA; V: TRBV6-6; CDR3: CASTSGGGYEQYF; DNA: TGTGCCAGCACCTCAGGGGGCGGCTACGAGCAGTACTTC
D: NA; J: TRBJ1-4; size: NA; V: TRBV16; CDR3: CASSQYGREVELFF; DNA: TGTGCCAGCAGCCAATACGGACGGGAGGTGGAACTGTTTTTT
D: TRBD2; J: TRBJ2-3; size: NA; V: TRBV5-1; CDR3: CASSQIRGDDTDTQYF; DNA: TGCGCCAGCAGCCAAATCCGGGGGGACGACACAGATACGCAGTATTTT
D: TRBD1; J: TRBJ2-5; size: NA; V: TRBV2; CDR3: CASSADRGETQYF; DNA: TGTGCCAGCAGCGCGGACAGGGGTGAGACCCAGTACTTC
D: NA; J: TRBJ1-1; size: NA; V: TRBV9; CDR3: CASSVGGTEAFF; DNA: TGTGCCAGCAGCGTAGGGGGCACTGAAGCTTTCTTT
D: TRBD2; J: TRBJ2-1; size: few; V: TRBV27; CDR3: CASSSLTGGLDNEQFF; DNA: TGTGCCAGCAGTTCTCTCACGGGGGGGCTGGACAATGAGCAGTTCTTC
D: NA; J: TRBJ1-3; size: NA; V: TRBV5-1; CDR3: CASSLGGLSGNTIYF; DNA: TGCGCCAGCAGTTTGGGGGGCCTCTCTGGAAACACCATATATTTT
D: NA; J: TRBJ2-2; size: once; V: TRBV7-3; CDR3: CASREGGTNTGELFF; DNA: TGTGCCAGCAGAGAAGGGGGGACAAACACCGGGGAGCTGTTTTTT
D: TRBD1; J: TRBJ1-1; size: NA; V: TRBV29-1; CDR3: CSVDAGGTEAFF; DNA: TGCAGCGTTGACGCAGGGGGCACTGAAGCTTTCTTT
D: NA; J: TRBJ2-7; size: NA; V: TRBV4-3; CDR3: CASSVQSTGPSYEQYF; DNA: TGCGCCAGCAGCGTACAATCAACAGGGCCCTCCTACGAGCAGTACTTC
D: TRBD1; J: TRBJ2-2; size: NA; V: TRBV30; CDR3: CAWEPGTGNTGELFF; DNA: TGTGCCTGGGAACCCGGGACAGGGAACACCGGGGAGCTGTTTTTT
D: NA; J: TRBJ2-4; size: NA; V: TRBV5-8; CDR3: CASSSTVSKNIQYF; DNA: TGTGCCAGCAGCTCCACCGTGTCCAAAAACATTCAGTACTTC
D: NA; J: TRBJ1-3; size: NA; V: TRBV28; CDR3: CASSSGAPGNTIYF; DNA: TGTGCCAGCAGCTCGGGGGCACCTGGAAACACCATATATTTT
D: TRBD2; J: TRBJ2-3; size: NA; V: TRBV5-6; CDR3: CASSLVILAGSGTQYF; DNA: TGTGCCAGCAGCTTGGTAATTCTAGCGGGGAGTGGTACGCAGTATTTT
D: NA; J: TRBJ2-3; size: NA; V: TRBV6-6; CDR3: CASSYSSGHSTDTQYF; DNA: TGTGCCAGCAGTTACTCCTCGGGACACAGCACAGATACGCAGTATTTT
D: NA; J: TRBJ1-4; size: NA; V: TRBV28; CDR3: CARGLGEKLFF; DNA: TGTGCCAGGGGCCTAGGTGAAAAACTGTTTTTT
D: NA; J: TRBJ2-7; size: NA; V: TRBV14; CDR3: CASSQALNQGRRQIYEQYF; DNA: TGTGCCAGCAGCCAAGCTCTAAACCAGGGCAGGCGCCAAATCTACGAGCAGTACTTC
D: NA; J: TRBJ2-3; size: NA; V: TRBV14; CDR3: CASSRPGSGRSQYF; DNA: TGTGCCAGCAGCCGCCCAGGTAGCGGACGGTCGCAGTATTTT
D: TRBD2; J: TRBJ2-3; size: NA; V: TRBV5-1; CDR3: CASSLASGVGDTQYF; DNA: TGCGCCAGCAGCTTGGCTAGCGGGGTAGGAGATACGCAGTATTTT
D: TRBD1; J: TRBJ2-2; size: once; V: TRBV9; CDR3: CASSVDRTGGNTGELFF; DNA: TGTGCCAGCAGCGTCGATCGGACAGGGGGAAACACCGGGGAGCTGTTTTTT
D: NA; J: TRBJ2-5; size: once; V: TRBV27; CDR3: CASSGSSLVGKQYF; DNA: TGTGCCAGCAGTGGGTCTTCCTTGGTGGGAAAGCAGTACTTC
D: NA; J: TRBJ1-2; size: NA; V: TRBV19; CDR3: CASSIGRQGLGYTF; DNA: TGTGCCAGTAGTATTGGGCGTCAGGGGCTTGGCTACACCTTC
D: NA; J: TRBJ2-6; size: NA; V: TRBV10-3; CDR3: CAISQGRGAGANVLTF; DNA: TGTGCCATCAGTCAAGGCAGGGGGGCTGGGGCCAACGTCCTGACTTTC
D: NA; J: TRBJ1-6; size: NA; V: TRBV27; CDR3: CASRWDYNSPLHF; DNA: TGTGCCAGCAGATGGGACTATAATTCACCCCTCCACTTT
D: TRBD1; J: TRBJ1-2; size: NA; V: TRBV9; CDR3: CASSATGLDGYTF; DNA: TGTGCCAGCAGCGCGACAGGGTTAGATGGCTACACCTTC
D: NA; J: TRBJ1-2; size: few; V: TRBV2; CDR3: CASKMAVTNYGYTF; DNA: TGTGCCAGCAAGATGGCAGTTACTAACTATGGCTACACCTTC
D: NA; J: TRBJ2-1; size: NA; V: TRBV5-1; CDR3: CASSRQGRDEQFF; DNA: TGCGCCAGCAGCCGCCAGGGTAGGGATGAGCAGTTCTTC
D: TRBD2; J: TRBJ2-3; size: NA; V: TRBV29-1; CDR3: CSVEPSGGTDTQYF; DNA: TGCAGCGTTGAACCTAGCGGGGGTACAGATACGCAGTATTTT
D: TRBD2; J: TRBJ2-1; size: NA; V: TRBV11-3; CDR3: CASSPGLAGGTEQFF; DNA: TGTGCCAGCAGCCCAGGACTAGCGGGGGGGACAGAGCAGTTCTTC
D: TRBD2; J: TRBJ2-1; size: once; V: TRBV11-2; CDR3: CASSLTGRGGKSSYNEQFF; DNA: TGTGCCAGCAGCCTAACGGGGAGGGGAGGTAAAAGCTCCTACAATGAGCAGTTCTTC
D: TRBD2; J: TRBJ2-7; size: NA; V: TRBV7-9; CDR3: CASSFPGLAGTYEQYF; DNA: TGTGCCAGCAGCTTCCCGGGACTAGCGGGCACCTACGAGCAGTACTTC
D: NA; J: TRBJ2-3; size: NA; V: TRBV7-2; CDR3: CASSLGGAPGDTQYF; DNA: TGTGCCAGCAGCTTAGGGGGGGCTCCGGGAGATACGCAGTATTTT
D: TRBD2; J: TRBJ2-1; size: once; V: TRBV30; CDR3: CAWSVEGLAAREQFF; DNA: TGTGCCTGGAGTGTGGAGGGACTAGCGGCGCGTGAGCAGTTCTTC
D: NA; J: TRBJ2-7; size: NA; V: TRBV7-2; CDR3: CASSLDMTYEQYF; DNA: TGTGCCAGCAGCTTAGATATGACTTACGAGCAGTACTTC
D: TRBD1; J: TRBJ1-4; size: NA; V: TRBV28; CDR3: CASSPPGTATNEKLFF; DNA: TGTGCCAGCAGTCCCCCCGGGACAGCAACTAATGAAAAACTGTTTTTT
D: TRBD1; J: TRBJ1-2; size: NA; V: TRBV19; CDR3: CASSSLGQGKRNYGYTF; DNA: TGTGCCAGTAGTTCTTTGGGACAGGGTAAGAGAAACTATGGCTACACCTTC
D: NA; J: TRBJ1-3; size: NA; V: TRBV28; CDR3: CATLRGGKNSGNTIYF; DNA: TGTGCCACCCTGCGAGGGGGGAAAAACTCTGGAAACACCATATATTTT
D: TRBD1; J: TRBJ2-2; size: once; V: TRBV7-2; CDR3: CASSARTGGRTGELFF; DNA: TGTGCCAGCAGCGCCCGGACAGGGGGTCGGACCGGGGAGCTGTTTTTT
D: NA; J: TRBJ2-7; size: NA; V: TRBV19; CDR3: CASSIGEGDEQYF; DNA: TGTGCCAGTAGTATAGGCGAGGGAGACGAGCAGTACTTC
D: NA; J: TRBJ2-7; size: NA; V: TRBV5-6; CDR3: CASSTLQGRYEQYF; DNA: TGTGCCAGCAGCACCTTACAGGGGAGGTACGAGCAGTACTTC
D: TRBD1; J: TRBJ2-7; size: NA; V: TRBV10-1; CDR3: CASSEGTGGYEQYF; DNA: TGCGCCAGCAGTGAGGGGACAGGGGGCTACGAGCAGTACTTC
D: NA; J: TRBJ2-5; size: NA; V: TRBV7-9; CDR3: CASSSQETQYF; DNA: TGTGCCAGCAGCTCCCAAGAGACCCAGTACTTC
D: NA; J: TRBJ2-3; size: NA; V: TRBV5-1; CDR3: CASSLDRDTQYF; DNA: TGCGCCAGCAGCTTGGACCGGGATACGCAGTATTTT
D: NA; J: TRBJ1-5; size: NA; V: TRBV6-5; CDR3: CASSYDLWGHF; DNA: TGTGCCAGCAGTTACGACCTGTGGGGGCATTTT
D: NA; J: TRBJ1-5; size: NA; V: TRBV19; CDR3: CASTFTFGGSNQPQHF; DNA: TGTGCCAGTACGTTCACCTTCGGGGGATCCAATCAGCCCCAGCATTTT
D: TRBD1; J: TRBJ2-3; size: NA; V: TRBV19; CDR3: CASSIGTGSDTQYF; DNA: TGTGCCAGTAGTATCGGGACAGGGAGCGATACGCAGTATTTT
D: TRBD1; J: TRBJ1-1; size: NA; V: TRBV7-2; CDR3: CASRPRQGATEAFF; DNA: TGTGCCAGCAGACCTAGACAGGGGGCGACTGAAGCTTTCTTT
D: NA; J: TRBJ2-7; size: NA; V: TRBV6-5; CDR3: CASRVGTSYEQYF; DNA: TGTGCCAGCAGGGTCGGGACCTCCTACGAGCAGTACTTC